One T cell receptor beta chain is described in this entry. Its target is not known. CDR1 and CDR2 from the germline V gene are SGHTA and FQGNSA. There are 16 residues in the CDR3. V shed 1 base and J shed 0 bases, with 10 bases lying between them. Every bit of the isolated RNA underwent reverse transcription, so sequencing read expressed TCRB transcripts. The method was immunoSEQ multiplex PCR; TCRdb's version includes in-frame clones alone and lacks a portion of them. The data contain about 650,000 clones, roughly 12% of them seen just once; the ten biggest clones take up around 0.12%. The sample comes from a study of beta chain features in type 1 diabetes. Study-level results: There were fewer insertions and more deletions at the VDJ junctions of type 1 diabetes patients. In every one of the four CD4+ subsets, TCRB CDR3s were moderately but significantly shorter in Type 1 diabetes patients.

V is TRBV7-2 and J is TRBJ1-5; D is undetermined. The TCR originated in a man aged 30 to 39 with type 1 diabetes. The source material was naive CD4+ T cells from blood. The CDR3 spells CASSLGAGNSNQPQHF. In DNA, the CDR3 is TGTGCCAGCAGCTTAGGGGCAGGTAATAGCAATCAGCCCCAGCATTTT.